This T cell receptor (beta chain) was sequenced for a study of cytomegalovirus exposure and HLA in healthy donors. Background on the study: Earlier, 200 million or so T cells were analyzed, and some 120 million unique TCR beta sequences were found among them. Study-wide results and caveats: An assumption of roughly uniform sequencing depth across donors underlay the presence/absence analyses. Among TCR beta chains, those listed as cytomegalovirus-associated numbered approximately 150.

Comments on this clone: Its matching antigen is unknown.

PCR was performed using 60 Vbeta and 13 Jbeta primers. Assay used: immunoSEQ multiplex PCR; TCRdb lists only in-frame clones, some missing. The table lists some 180,000 clones, around 83% of them singletons. This CDR3 spans 13 amino acids. V was pared by 5 bases and J by 2 bases, with 13 bases between. From germline, CDR1 is GTSNPN and CDR2 SVGIG (reference sequence). This sequence was found in a man in his forties or fifties in good health and CMV-seropositive. The rearrangement links TRBV30 to TRBJ2-7; TRBD1 might be the D (5 bases). The sample taken for sequencing was PBMCs. In DNA form, the CDR3 reads TGTGCCTGGTGTCAAGGGGTTACCTACGAGCAGTACTTC. Translating it yields CAWCQGVTYEQYF.